This TCR beta chain was recorded in a study of blood T cell repertoires in COVID-19. Overall study context: Sites across the United States, Italy and Spain contributed samples from acute and convalescent COVID-19.

Some clones are missing from TCRdb's copy, which holds only in-frame ones; the method was immunoSEQ multiplex PCR. In the table there are 30,000 to 40,000 clones, roughly 70% of which are singletons. Patients in Seattle were enrolled during active infection, then followed longitudinally. Sequenced: peripheral blood. The receptor's source is a man between 70 and 80 years old with COVID-19, enrolled during active disease.

The CDR3, as DNA: TGTGCCTGGGGACAGGGGGAACACGAGCAGTACTTC. Amino acids: CAWGQGEHEQYF. The chain uses TRBV30 and TRBJ2-7, with TRBD1 identical over 10 bases. Germline-derived CDR1 and CDR2 are GTSNPN and SVGIG (reference sequence). The CDR3 contains 12 residues. V shed 5 bases and J 5 bases; nucleotides not matched to a gene: 3.